Following are 18 T cell receptor beta chains from one sample sequenced in a study of cytomegalovirus exposure and HLA in healthy donors. The PCR employed 60 Vbeta primers together with 13 Jbeta primers. Libraries were prepared by immunoSEQ multiplex PCR; TCRdb keeps only in-frame clonotypes and omits some of them. The sample lists some 150,000 clones; roughly 85% were seen once. The sample taken for sequencing was PBMCs. These receptors originate from a woman between 50 and 59 years old in good health and CMV-seronegative.

V gene TRBV19 combines with J gene TRBJ1-3; D unclear. V was cut by 8 bases and J by 0 bases, with 8 bases left in between. The CDR3 is made up of 13 amino acids. Germline V gives CDR1 LNHDA, CDR2 SQIVND (reference sequence). CDR3 loop: CASHGYSGNTIYF. The CDR3 nucleotides are TGTGCCAGTCACGGTTACTCTGGAAACACCATATATTTT.

This chain joins TRBV15 and TRBJ2-7; the D is unclear. Trimming took 0 bases from V and 6 from J, leaving 15 bases between them. The CDR3 totals 15 residues. CDR1 LNHNV and CDR2 YYDKDF come from the germline V gene (reference sequence). The CDR3 spells CATSRDGSASGEQYF. The DNA for the CDR3 is TGTGCCACCAGCAGAGATGGAAGTGCGTCGGGCGAGCAGTACTTC.

The chain links TRBV11-2 to TRBJ2-7, with 10 nucleotides matching TRBD1. Germline trimming cut 3 bases from V and 2 bases from J; bases unmatched to any gene: 4. The CDR3 contains 15 residues. Germline assignment: CDR1 SGHAT and CDR2 FQNNGV. The CDR3: CASSFGTGDPYEQYF. For the CDR3, the DNA is TGTGCCAGCAGCTTCGGGACAGGGGATCCCTACGAGCAGTACTTC.

This sequence joins TRBV14 and TRBJ2-3; 7 positions match TRBD1. Germline loops: CDR1 SGHDN, CDR2 FVKESK. J lost 0 bases, V lost 3 bases, and 18 bases had no gene match. There are 20 residues in the CDR3. The CDR3 is CASSHKKGLRDRHSTDTQYF. In DNA, the CDR3 is TGTGCCAGCAGCCATAAGAAAGGCCTAAGGGACAGACATAGCACAGATACGCAGTATTTT.

The genes are TRBV4-2 and TRBJ2-5, with D maybe TRBD2 (7 bases). The CDR3 has 16 residues. Germline values: CDR1 LGHNA, CDR2 YNFKEQ. Trimming left V 1 base short and J 5 bases short, with 17 bases between. CDR3: CASSQVSRGRGETQYF. DNA of the CDR3: TGTGCCAGCAGCCAAGTTAGTCGGGGGCGGGGGGAGACCCAGTACTTC.

This clone turned up a few times. V usage is TRBV10-1 and J usage is TRBJ1-5; TRBD1 aligns across 9 bases. V shed 3 bases and J 0 bases; nucleotides not matched to a gene: 6. Germline V gene data show CDR1 as WNHNN and CDR2 as SYGVQD (reference sequence). The CDR3 consists of 17 residues. The CDR3 coding sequence is TGCGCCAGCAGTGACCTACAGGGGGCGGATAGCAATCAGCCCCAGCATTTT. The encoded protein is CASSDLQGADSNQPQHF.

The chain has TRBV5-1 and TRBJ2-7; D ambiguous. From germline, CDR1 is SGHRS and CDR2 YFSETQ. V lost 4 bases to trimming and J lost 1 base, with 15 bases between them. This CDR3 is built from 15 residues. Here the CDR3 reads CASSPTALFSYEQYF. In nucleotides, the CDR3 is TGCGCCAGCAGCCCTACCGCACTGTTTTCCTACGAGCAGTACTTC.

This clone has more than one count but fewer than ten. The chain uses TRBV27 and TRBJ2-6; D gene uncertain. The CDR3 runs 18 residues. Trimming pared 6 bases from V and 2 bases from J, leaving 20 bases between. CDR1 and CDR2 from the germline V gene are MNHEY and SMNVEV (reference sequence). The DNA for the CDR3 is TGTGCCAGCAGCCCCCCGAGAGGTGCACTCACTGGGGCCAACGTCCTGACTTTC. Translating it yields CASSPPRGALTGANVLTF.

The J gene is TRBJ1-2, the V gene TRBV7-3; no firm D call. V was trimmed by 2 bases and J by 0 bases, leaving 13 bases between them. Germline CDR1 and CDR2: SGHTA and FQGTGA. The CDR3 covers 16 residues. The CDR3 DNA is TGTGCCAGCAGCTTAGGTCCGCGTTCTGCTAACTATGGCTACACCTTC. It encodes CASSLGPRSANYGYTF. Full variable domain (outside the CDR3, taken from reference TRBV7-3 and TRBJ1-2): GAGVSQTPSNKVTEKGKYVELRCDPISGHTALYWYRQSLGQGPEFLIYFQGTGAADDSGLPNDRFFAVRPEGSVSTLKIQRTERGDSAVYLCASSLGPRSANYGYTFGSGTRLTVV.

A note on this clone: At one end, the junction sequence differs from germline, possibly due to a read error. The genes are TRBV7-7 and TRBJ2-5; tentative D call: TRBD1 (5 bases). The length of the CDR3 is 12 residues. The germline V gene has CDR1 SSHAT and CDR2 FNYEAQ (reference sequence). The chain's CDR3 is CASSPDRETQYF. The CDR3 bases are TGTGCTAGCAGCCCCGACAGAGAGACCCAGTACTTC.

The gene calls are TRBV15 and TRBJ1-5; 7 positions match TRBD1. Germline V gene data show CDR1 as LNHNV and CDR2 as YYDKDF (reference sequence). J was trimmed by 6 bases and V by 3 bases; bases with no gene match: 8. This CDR3 is built from 15 residues. The CDR3 sequence: CATSRETGRPQPQHF. The CDR3, as DNA: TGTGCCACCAGCAGGGAGACAGGGCGACCTCAGCCCCAGCATTTT.

The chain is built from TRBV10-3 and TRBJ1-2, with D unresolved. Between the trimmed V and J ends, which lost 0 bases and 4 bases, there was a span of 15 bases. Per the germline V gene, CDR1 is ENHRY and CDR2 is SYGVKD. The CDR3 spans 16 residues. This CDR3 is CAISESRREGGYGYTF. DNA for the CDR3: TGTGCCATCAGTGAGTCGAGGAGGGAGGGCGGCTATGGCTACACCTTC.

The chain is built from TRBV4-3 and TRBJ2-6; 9 bases are shared with TRBD1. With V trimmed by 0 bases and J by 0 bases, 6 bases remained unmatched. CDR1 LGHNA and CDR2 YSLEER come from the germline V gene. The CDR3 covers 19 residues. CDR3 DNA: TGCGCCAGCAGCCAAGATCCGGGACAGGGACTCTCTGGGGCCAACGTCCTGACTTTC. It codes for CASSQDPGQGLSGANVLTF.

This clone appeared a single time. The chain links TRBV10-3 to TRBJ1-6; D might be TRBD1 (6 bases). Germline lookup yields CDR1 ENHRY and CDR2 SYGVKD. The V end lost 10 bases, the J end lost 10 bases, and 17 bases lay between the germline ends. The CDR3 runs to 13 residues. The CDR3 protein is CATQDRPESPLHF. The CDR3 nucleotides read TGTGCCACCCAGGACAGACCGGAGTCACCCCTCCACTTT.

J is TRBJ2-7 and V is TRBV6-6; D possibly corresponds to TRBD1 (5 bases). Germline CDR1 MNHNY, CDR2 SVGAGI (reference sequence). V was shortened by 0 bases and J by 6 bases, with 9 bases between the two germline ends. There are 13 residues in the CDR3. The chain's CDR3 is CASSYSSRGEQYF. The CDR3 DNA reads as TGTGCCAGCAGTTACTCGAGTAGGGGCGAGCAGTACTTC.

V is TRBV11-2 and J is TRBJ1-5; TRBD1 matches at 10 bases. Germline CDR1 and CDR2: SGHAT and FQNNGV. V shed 4 bases, J shed 7 bases, and the junction held 10 bases outside the gene matches. The CDR3 length is 16 residues. CDR3 sequence (DNA): TGTGCCAGCAGCTGGGAGAATCGGACAGGGGGGCAGCCCCAGCATTTT. Its protein is CASSWENRTGGQPQHF. The full variable domain, completed using reference TRBV11-2 and TRBJ1-5, is EAGVAQSPRYKIIEKRQSVAFWCNPISGHATLYWYQQILGQGPKLLIQFQNNGVVDDSQLPKDRFSAERLKGVDSTLKIQPAKLEDSAVYLCASSWENRTGGQPQHFGDGTRLSIL.

The genes are TRBV5-5 and TRBJ1-4; 9 nucleotides line up with TRBD1. CDR3 length: 14 residues. From germline, CDR1 is SGHKS and CDR2 YYEKEE (reference sequence). V shed 6 bases and J 7 bases; nucleotides not matched to a gene: 7. In DNA, the CDR3 is TGTGCCAGCACCAAGACAGGGGGAGGTGAAAAACTGTTTTTT. Amino acids: CASTKTGGGEKLFF.

The gene calls are TRBV15 and TRBJ2-4; D may be TRBD1 (6 bases). Trimming stripped 1 base from V and 0 bases from J, with 13 bases between. CDR1 and CDR2 from the germline V gene are LNHNV and YYDKDF (reference sequence). This CDR3 is built from 17 residues. The CDR3 here is CATSRGTENLAKNIQYF. CDR3 bases: TGTGCCACCAGCAGAGGGACAGAGAACCTAGCCAAAAACATTCAGTACTTC. Filled out from reference TRBV15 and TRBJ2-4, the complete variable domain reads DAMVIQNPRYQVTQFGKPVTLSCSQTLNHNVMYWYQQKSSQAPKLLFHYYDKDFNNEADTPDNFQSRRPNTSFCFLDIRSPGLGDTAMYLCATSRGTENLAKNIQYFGAGTRLSVL.